Detailed here is one TCR beta chain. The antigen remains undetermined. The data originate from a study of OX40 agonist ivuxolimab in advanced cancers. In the study overall: Age averaged around 54 years (range roughly 23 to 80), and approximately 80% were male. Study conclusions and caveats: Also present in some nonresponders was a low level of normalized T-cell clonal expansion.

Germline loops: CDR1 MDHEN, CDR2 SYDVKM. Germline trimming cut 6 bases from V and 6 bases from J; bases unmatched to any gene: 11. The CDR3 extends over 15 amino acids. TCRdb's table, derived via immunoSEQ multiplex PCR, lists solely in-frame clones and lacks some. In the table there are 65,000 to 85,000 clones, 85% to 95% of which are singletons. The chain recombines TRBV28 with TRBJ1-5, with 7 bases that match TRBD1. This specimen was CD4+ or CD8+ T cells sorted from blood, taken in a trial of the OX40 agonist ivuxolimab. The sequence was obtained from an adult with an advanced solid tumor such as melanoma, head and neck, liver or kidney cancer. The CDR3 sequence is CASSSTGLGAQPQHF. The CDR3 DNA reads as TGTGCCAGCAGCTCGACAGGGCTGGGGGCTCAGCCCCAGCATTTT.